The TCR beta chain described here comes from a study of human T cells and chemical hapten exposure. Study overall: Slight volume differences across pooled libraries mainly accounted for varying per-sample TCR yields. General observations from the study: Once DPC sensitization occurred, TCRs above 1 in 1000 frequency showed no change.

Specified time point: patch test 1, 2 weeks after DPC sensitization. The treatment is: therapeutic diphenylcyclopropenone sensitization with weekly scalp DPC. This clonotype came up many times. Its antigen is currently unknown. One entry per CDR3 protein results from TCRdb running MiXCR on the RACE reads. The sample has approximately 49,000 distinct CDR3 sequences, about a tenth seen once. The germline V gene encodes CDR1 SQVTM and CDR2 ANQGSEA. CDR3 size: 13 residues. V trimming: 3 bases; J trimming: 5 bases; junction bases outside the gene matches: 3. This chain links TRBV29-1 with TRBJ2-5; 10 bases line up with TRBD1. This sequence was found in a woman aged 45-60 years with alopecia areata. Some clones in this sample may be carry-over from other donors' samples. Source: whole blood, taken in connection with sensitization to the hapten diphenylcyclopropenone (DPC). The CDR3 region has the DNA TGCAGCGTTGAGACAGGGGGCGCGGAGACCCAGTACTTC. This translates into CSVETGGAETQYF.